The 27 T cell receptor beta chains presented below share a single source sample, sequenced in a study of T cell changes during pregnancy in multiple sclerosis. Generated by immunoSEQ multiplex PCR, the TCRdb table keeps only in-frame clones and is missing some. The table records over 85,000 clones, less than 95% of them present only once. Here the sequenced sample was peripheral blood, taken in the first trimester of pregnancy. The source of these receptors is a female donor in good health, enrolled as a control in a pregnancy study.

V and J are TRBV4-3 and TRBJ2-7; D not certain. The CDR3 is 13 amino acids. V lost 2 bases, J lost 4 bases, and 9 bases lay in between. Germline CDR1 is LGHNA and CDR2 is YSLEER. CDR3 nucleotides: TGCGCCAGCAGCCAAAGTCCAGTTTACGAGCAGTACTTC. It is translated as CASSQSPVYEQYF.

To note about this clone: The same CDR3 can be traced to other DNA sequences in this sample. The chain is built from TRBV27 and TRBJ1-6; possibly TRBD1 for D (6 bases). CDR1 is MNHEY, CDR2 SMNVEV, per germline (reference sequence). V was clipped by 4 bases and J by 5 bases, with 9 bases between them. This CDR3 is 14 amino acids long. The CDR3 is CASSSGQNNSPLHF. In DNA form, the CDR3 reads TGTGCCAGCAGTTCAGGACAGAATAATTCACCCCTCCACTTT.

The chain carries TRBV30 and TRBJ2-7; TRBD2 is a possible D gene (6 bases). The V end was cut by 4 bases, the J end by 4 bases, with 14 bases between. Per germline, CDR1 GTSNPN and CDR2 SVGIG (reference sequence). This CDR3 has 13 amino acids. CDR3 nucleotides: TGTGCCTGGACGGGGGACTCGAATTACGAGCAGTACTTC. This encodes CAWTGDSNYEQYF.

The V call is TRBV10-3, the J call TRBJ1-2; D not certain. V was pared by 0 bases and J by 8 bases, with 13 bases between. Per the germline V gene, CDR1 is ENHRY and CDR2 is SYGVKD. This CDR3 spans 14 amino acids. The CDR3: CAISESEGGGGYTF. Written as DNA, the CDR3 is TGTGCCATCAGTGAGTCGGAGGGAGGAGGCGGCTACACCTTC.

The rearrangement joins TRBV27 to TRBJ1-2; TRBD1 matches at 7 bases. CDR3 size: 14 residues. V was clipped by 7 bases and J by 1 base; unmatched bases: 6. Germline V lookup: CDR1 MNHEY, CDR2 SMNVEV (reference sequence). The CDR3 loop is CASKKGTDNYGYTF. CDR3 bases: TGTGCCAGCAAAAAAGGGACAGATAACTATGGCTACACCTTC.

J is TRBJ2-7 and V is TRBV9; tentative D call: TRBD1 (5 bases). This CDR3 has 13 amino acids. Trimming pared 0 bases from V and 6 bases from J, leaving 10 bases between. Germline V gives CDR1 SGDLS, CDR2 YYNGEE. CDR3 protein: CASSVVPQGEQYF. CDR3 DNA sequence: TGTGCCAGCAGCGTAGTGCCCCAGGGCGAGCAGTACTTC.

The chain has TRBV6-5 and TRBJ1-1; 8 bases line up with TRBD1. Trimming removed 4 bases from V and 3 bases from J; junction bases left unmatched: 1. This CDR3 has 13 amino acids. Germline V CDR1 and CDR2: MNHEY, SVGAGI. CDR3 DNA sequence: TGTGCCAGCAGTTTGGACAGGGACACTGAAGCTTTCTTT. Translation gives CASSLDRDTEAFF.

V gene TRBV11-2 combines with J gene TRBJ1-1; weak D call: TRBD1 (6 bases). Germline CDR1 is SGHAT and CDR2 is FQNNGV. V was cut by 6 bases and J by 0 bases, with 11 bases left in between. The CDR3 covers 14 residues. The CDR3: CASRRTDMNTEAFF. DNA for the CDR3: TGTGCCAGCAGGCGGACAGATATGAACACTGAAGCTTTCTTT.

The V and J genes are TRBV7-8 and TRBJ1-5; 7 nucleotides agree with TRBD1. Germline CDR1 reads SGHVS; CDR2 reads FQNEAQ. CDR3 length: 16 amino acids. The V segment lost 7 bases and the J segment 3 bases; nucleotides outside the gene matches: 12. The CDR3 sequence is CASTLGGQWDNQPQHF. The CDR3 DNA follows: TGTGCCAGCACCCTAGGGGGACAGTGGGACAATCAGCCCCAGCATTTT.

The rearrangement links TRBV15 to TRBJ1-1; D uncertain. The CDR3 length is 12 residues. Trimming took off 6 bases at V and 4 bases at J, with 9 bases between the two ends. Looked up from germline, CDR1 is LNHNV and CDR2 is YYDKDF (reference sequence). CDR3 protein: CATSRWSTEAFF. The CDR3 bases are TGTGCCACCAGTAGGTGGAGCACTGAAGCTTTCTTT.

The rearrangement joins TRBV6-5 to TRBJ1-1; the D gene is possibly TRBD1 (6 bases). Germline CDR1 reads MNHEY; CDR2 reads SVGAGI. V lost 4 bases and J 4 bases, leaving 13 bases between the germline ends. The CDR3 is 14 residues long. The DNA of the CDR3 is TGTGCCAGCAGTTTGACAGGCATCAGCACTGAAGCTTTCTTT. Its protein is CASSLTGISTEAFF.

The chain combines TRBV30 with TRBJ1-3; TRBD1 might be the D (6 bases). The CDR3 totals 14 residues. The germline V and J ends were trimmed by 3 bases and 4 bases, with 13 bases remaining between them. Germline assignment: CDR1 GTSNPN and CDR2 SVGIG (reference sequence). The CDR3 reads CAWRLGAGGNTIYF. As DNA, the CDR3 is TGTGCCTGGAGGTTGGGGGCAGGAGGAAACACCATATATTTT.

The chain carries TRBV7-9 and TRBJ2-2, with 8 bases identical to TRBD2. Trimming took 7 bases from V and 6 from J; bases not matched to a gene: 7. The CDR3 covers 14 residues. Per germline, CDR1 SEHNR and CDR2 FQNEAQ (reference sequence). As DNA, the CDR3 is TGTGCCAGCACCATGGCGGGGGGACCCGGGGAGCTGTTTTTT. This codes for CASTMAGGPGELFF.

The chain has TRBV25-1 and TRBJ2-1; a possible D gene is TRBD1 (6 bases). V was cut by 6 bases and J by 1 base, with 13 bases left in between. CDR3 length: 15 residues. Germline loops: CDR1 MGHDK, CDR2 SYGVNS. The CDR3 is CASRGGITSYNEQFF. For the CDR3, the DNA is TGTGCCAGCAGAGGGGGAATCACGTCCTACAATGAGCAGTTCTTC.

This clone was seen a single time. The gene calls are TRBV28 and TRBJ2-7; no clear D gene. CDR3 length: 15 amino acids. Germline-derived CDR1 and CDR2 are MDHEN and SYDVKM. Trimming took 6 bases from V and 3 from J, leaving 18 bases between them. The CDR3 DNA reads as TGTGCCAGCAGCCTTTTGCCCCCTGCAGGCTACGAGCAGTACTTC. Translated: CASSLLPPAGYEQYF.

The chain links TRBV7-2 to TRBJ2-2; the D gene is possibly TRBD1 (6 bases). V lost 1 base and J lost 9, with 12 bases in between. The CDR3 covers 14 residues. In germline, CDR1 is SGHTA, CDR2 FQGNSA. Written as DNA, the CDR3 is TGTGCCAGCAGCTTAGAGGGGGTTCGGCGGGAGCTGTTTTTT. Protein product: CASSLEGVRRELFF.

The chain recombines TRBV7-6 with TRBJ2-1; D may be TRBD2 (5 bases). Germline CDR1 and CDR2: SGHVS and FNYEAQ. The V end lost 4 bases, the J end lost 10 bases, and 26 bases lay between the germline ends. The CDR3 has 17 residues. The CDR3 coding sequence is TGTGCCAGCAGCTCCCGGGCCAAAGCGGCAGCCCTCGGCGAGCAGTTCTTC. Protein sequence: CASSSRAKAAALGEQFF.

The J gene is TRBJ1-5, the V gene TRBV5-1; 7 bases are a match to TRBD1. Germline assignment: CDR1 SGHRS and CDR2 YFSETQ. The CDR3 covers 15 residues. After removal of 0 bases from V and 4 bases from J, the junction contained 4 bases not matched to a gene. The CDR3 region has the DNA TGCGCCAGCAGCTTGGAGGGGGCACCAAATCAGCCCCAGCATTTT. It translates to CASSLEGAPNQPQHF.

J is TRBJ2-1 and V is TRBV29-1; 7 nucleotides match TRBD1. The CDR3 is made up of 16 amino acids. V lost 7 bases to trimming and J lost 0 bases; unmatched junction nucleotides: 12. Germline values: CDR1 SQVTM, CDR2 ANQGSEA. The CDR3 DNA is TGCAGCGCTAAAAGAGCAGGGGGAGACTCCTACAATGAGCAGTTCTTC. Protein product: CSAKRAGGDSYNEQFF.

The V call is TRBV7-2, the J call TRBJ1-1; D gene uncertain. CDR1 is SGHTA, CDR2 FQGNSA, per germline. V was pared by 2 bases and J by 7 bases, with 8 bases between. The CDR3 contains 12 residues. The CDR3 DNA sequence: TGTGCCAGCAGCTTAATTAGCCTTGAAGCTTTCTTT. Its protein is CASSLISLEAFF.

This clone was observed a handful of times. V and J are TRBV4-1 and TRBJ1-1; the match to TRBD1 covers 8 bases. Germline lookup yields CDR1 MGHRA and CDR2 YSYEKL. V trimming: 4 bases; J trimming: 4 bases; junction bases outside the gene matches: 8. CDR3 size: 15 residues. The CDR3 here is CASSLGQGGATEAFF. In DNA form, the CDR3 reads TGCGCCAGCAGCCTAGGACAGGGAGGGGCCACTGAAGCTTTCTTT.

This clone was observed a single time. CDR3 in DNA: TGTGCCTGGAGTCAGGAAAGCAATCAGCCCCAGCATTTT. This sequence encodes CAWSQESNQPQHF. This rearrangement joins TRBV30 to TRBJ1-5; D unresolved. CDR1 and CDR2 from the germline V gene are GTSNPN and SVGIG (reference sequence). CDR3 length: 13 amino acids. The V and J ends lost 2 bases and 1 base respectively, with 6 bases between them. Full variable domain (missing parts from reference TRBV30 and TRBJ1-5): SQTIHQWPATLVQPVGSPLSLECTVEGTSNPNLYWYRQAAGRGLQLLFYSVGIGQISSEVPQNLSASRPQDRQFILSSKKLLLSDSGFYLCAWSQESNQPQHFGDGTRLSIL.

The chain employs TRBV5-5 and TRBJ1-6, with D perhaps matching TRBD1 (6 bases). V was cut by 0 bases and J by 6 bases, with 16 bases left in between. From germline, CDR1 is SGHKS and CDR2 YYEKEE (reference sequence). This CDR3 comprises 17 residues. The CDR3: CASSLVDRSLLNSPLHF. The DNA of the CDR3 is TGTGCCAGCAGCTTGGTCGACAGGAGCTTACTTAATTCACCCCTCCACTTT.

This chain joins TRBV15 and TRBJ2-5; D call uncertain. Trimming removed 1 base at V and 5 bases at J, with 2 bases between. CDR1 and CDR2 from the germline V gene are LNHNV and YYDKDF (reference sequence). The CDR3 has 11 residues. This CDR3 reads CATSRAETQYF. Here the CDR3 DNA reads TGTGCCACCAGCAGAGCTGAGACCCAGTACTTC. The full variable domain, rest sourced from reference TRBV15 and TRBJ2-5, is DAMVIQNPRYQVTQFGKPVTLSCSQTLNHNVMYWYQQKSSQAPKLLFHYYDKDFNNEADTPDNFQSRRPNTSFCFLDIRSPGLGDTAMYLCATSRAETQYFGPGTRLLVL.

The chain links TRBV28 to TRBJ2-2; no reliable D call. CDR3 length equals 13 residues. Germline lookup yields CDR1 MDHEN and CDR2 SYDVKM. V was trimmed by 0 bases and J by 5 bases, leaving 4 bases between them. CDR3 sequence reads: CASSLWETGELFF. In DNA, the CDR3 is TGTGCCAGCAGTTTATGGGAGACCGGGGAGCTGTTTTTT.

This chain joins TRBV6-4 and TRBJ2-2; D remains ambiguous. CDR3 size: 15 residues. Germline lookup yields CDR1 MRHNA and CDR2 SNTAGT. V lost 5 bases, J lost 2 bases, and 12 bases lay in between. CDR3 in amino acids: CASSRGTANTGELFF. As DNA, the CDR3 is TGTGCCAGCAGTAGAGGAACGGCTAACACCGGGGAGCTGTTTTTT.

The chain uses TRBV9 and TRBJ2-7; 9 bases line up with TRBD1. There are 15 residues in the CDR3. From germline, CDR1 is SGDLS and CDR2 YYNGEE. The V and J ends lost 0 bases and 3 bases, in that order; junction bases with no gene match: 4. Here the CDR3 DNA reads TGTGCCAGCAGCGTAGACAGGGGGCCCATCTACGAGCAGTACTTC. Translated, it gives CASSVDRGPIYEQYF.